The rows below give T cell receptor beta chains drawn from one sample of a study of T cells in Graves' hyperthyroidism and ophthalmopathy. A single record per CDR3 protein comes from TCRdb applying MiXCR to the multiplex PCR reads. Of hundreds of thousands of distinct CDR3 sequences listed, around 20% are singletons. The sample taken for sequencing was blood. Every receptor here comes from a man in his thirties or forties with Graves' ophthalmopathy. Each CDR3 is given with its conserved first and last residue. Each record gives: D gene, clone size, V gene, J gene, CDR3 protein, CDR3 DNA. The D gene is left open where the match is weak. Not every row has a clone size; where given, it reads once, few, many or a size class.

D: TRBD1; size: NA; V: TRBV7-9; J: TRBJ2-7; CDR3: CASGGRQGYEQYF; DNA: TGTGCCAGCGGAGGTCGACAGGGCTACGAGCAGTACTTC
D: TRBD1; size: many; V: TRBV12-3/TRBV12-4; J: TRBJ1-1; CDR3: CASRGTGRYTEAFF; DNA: TGTGCCAGCCGAGGGACAGGGAGGTACACTGAAGCTTTCTTT
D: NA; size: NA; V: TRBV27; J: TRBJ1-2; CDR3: CASSLSSVYGYTF; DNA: TGTGCCAGCAGCCTCAGCTCAGTCTATGGCTACACCTTC
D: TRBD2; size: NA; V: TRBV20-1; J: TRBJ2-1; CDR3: CSATTSGSTNEQFF; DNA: TGCAGTGCTACAACTAGCGGGAGTACCAATGAGCAGTTCTTC
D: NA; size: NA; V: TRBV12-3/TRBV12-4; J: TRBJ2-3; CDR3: CASSLERHTDTQYF; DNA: TGTGCCAGCAGTTTAGAGCGGCACACAGATACGCAGTATTTT
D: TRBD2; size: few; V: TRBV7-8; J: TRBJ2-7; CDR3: CASSRDYAYEQYF; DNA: TGTGCCAGCAGCCGGGACTATGCCTACGAGCAGTACTTC
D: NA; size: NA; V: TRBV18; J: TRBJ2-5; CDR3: CASSTDKETQYF; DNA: TGTGCCAGCTCAACGGACAAAGAGACCCAGTACTTC
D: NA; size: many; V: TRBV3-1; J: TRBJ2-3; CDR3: CASSQSTGGVADTQYF; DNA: TGTGCCAGCAGCCAATCGACTGGGGGTGTTGCAGATACGCAGTATTTT
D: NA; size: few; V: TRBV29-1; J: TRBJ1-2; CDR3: CSVALENGYTF; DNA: TGCAGCGTTGCCTTGGAGAATGGCTACACCTTC
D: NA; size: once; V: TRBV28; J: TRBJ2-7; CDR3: CASRGGGGLYEQYF; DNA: TGTGCCAGCAGGGGGGGGGGGGGGCTCTACGAGCAGTACTTC
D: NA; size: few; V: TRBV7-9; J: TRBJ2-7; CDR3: CASSLSPAGLSFEQYF; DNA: TGTGCCAGCAGCTTATCCCCCGCGGGACTTTCTTTTGAGCAGTACTTC
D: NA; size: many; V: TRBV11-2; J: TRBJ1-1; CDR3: CASSPPGTAGAEAFF; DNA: TGTGCCAGCAGCCCCCCGGGGACCGCAGGGGCTGAAGCTTTCTTT
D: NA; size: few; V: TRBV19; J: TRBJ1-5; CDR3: CASSLRLDNQPQHF; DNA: TGTGCCAGTAGTCTGCGACTGGATAATCAGCCCCAGCATTTT